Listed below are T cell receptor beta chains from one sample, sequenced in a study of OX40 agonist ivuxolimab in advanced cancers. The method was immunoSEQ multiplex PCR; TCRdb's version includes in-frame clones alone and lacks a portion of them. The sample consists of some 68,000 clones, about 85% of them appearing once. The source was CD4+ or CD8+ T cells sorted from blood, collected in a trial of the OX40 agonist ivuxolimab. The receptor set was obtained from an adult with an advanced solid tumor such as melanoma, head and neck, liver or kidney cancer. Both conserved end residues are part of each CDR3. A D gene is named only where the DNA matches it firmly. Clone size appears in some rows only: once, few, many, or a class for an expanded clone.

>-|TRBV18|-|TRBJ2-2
TGTGCCAGCTCACCTTCTTCTAGCTCCCAAAACACCGGGGAGCTGTTTTTT
CASSPSSSSQNTGELFF
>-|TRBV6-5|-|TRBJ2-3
TGTGCCAGCAGGGCCCGGGCCCTGGGGACAGATACGCAGTATTTT
CASRARALGTDTQYF
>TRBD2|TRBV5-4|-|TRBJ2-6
TGTGCCAGCAGCCGGACTAGCGGGAGGGCCGTTGGGGCCAACGTCCTGACTTTC
CASSRTSGRAVGANVLTF
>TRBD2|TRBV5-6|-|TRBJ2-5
TGTGCCAGCAGCTCGCCCTTAGCGGGGCAAGAGACCCAGTACTTC
CASSSPLAGQETQYF
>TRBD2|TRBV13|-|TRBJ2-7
TGTGCCAGCAGCTTTCTCGGCGGGAGTTACGAGCAGTACTTC
CASSFLGGSYEQYF
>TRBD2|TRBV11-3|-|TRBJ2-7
TGTGCCAGCAGCTTAGGCCTAGCGGGAGTTGAGCAGTACTTC
CASSLGLAGVEQYF
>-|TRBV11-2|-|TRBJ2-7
TGTGCCAGCAGCTTCCGGGGGACGGGCTCCTACGAGCAGTACTTC
CASSFRGTGSYEQYF
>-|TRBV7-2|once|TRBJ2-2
TGTGCCAGCAGCTTAGGTCCAGCTTCGAACACCGGGGAGCTGTTTTTT
CASSLGPASNTGELFF
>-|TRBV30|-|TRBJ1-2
TGTGCCTGGAGACCCGGGCCCGGGGGCTACACCTTC
CAWRPGPGGYTF
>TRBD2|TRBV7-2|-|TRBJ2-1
TGTGCCAGCAGCTTAGATTCGGGAGGTTACAATGAGCAGTTCTTC
CASSLDSGGYNEQFF
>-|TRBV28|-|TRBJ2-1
TGTGCCAGCAGTGGGTCGGCGCCCGCGAACTACAATGAGCAGTTCTTC
CASSGSAPANYNEQFF
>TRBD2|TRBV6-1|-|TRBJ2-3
TGTGCCAGCATGGAGGGGAGGGCAGGCACAGATACGCAGTATTTT
CASMEGRAGTDTQYF
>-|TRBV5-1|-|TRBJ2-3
TGCGCCAGCAACTGGGGGATGGAGGAGAATACGCAGTATTTT
CASNWGMEENTQYF
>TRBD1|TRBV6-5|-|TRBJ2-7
TGTGCCAGCAGAACAAAACAGGGGGTGTACGAGCAGTACTTC
CASRTKQGVYEQYF
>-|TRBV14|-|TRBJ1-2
TGTGCCAGCAGTAATAACTATGGCTACACCTTC
CASSNNYGYTF
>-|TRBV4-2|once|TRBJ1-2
TGTGCCAGCAGCCAGGTTCTCAACTATGGCTACACCTTC
CASSQVLNYGYTF
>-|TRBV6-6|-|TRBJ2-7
TGTGCCAGCAGCCGGCGGGACAGTCCCTACGAGCAGTACTTC
CASSRRDSPYEQYF
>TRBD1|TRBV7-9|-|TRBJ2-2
TGTGCCAGCAGCATCGACAGGGCGTATCCCGGGGAGCTGTTTTTT
CASSIDRAYPGELFF
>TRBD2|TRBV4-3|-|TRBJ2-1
TGCGCCAGCAGCCAAGGAGACCTAGCGGGAGGGCTTCAGCAGTTCTTC
CASSQGDLAGGLQQFF
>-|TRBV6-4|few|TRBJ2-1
TGTGCCAGCAGTCGTGAGGGGTCCCCCTACAATGAGCAGTTCTTC
CASSREGSPYNEQFF
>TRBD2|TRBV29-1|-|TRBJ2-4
TGCAGCGTAGCTGGGACTATCACCAAAAACATTCAGTACTTC
CSVAGTITKNIQYF
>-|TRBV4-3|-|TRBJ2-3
TGCGCCAGCAGCCAAGATCCCTATCCCCCCGGGAGAACAGATACGCAGTATTTT
CASSQDPYPPGRTDTQYF
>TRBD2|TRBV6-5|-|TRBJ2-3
TGTGCCAGCCACAGCGGGGCACCCACAGATACGCAGTATTTT
CASHSGAPTDTQYF
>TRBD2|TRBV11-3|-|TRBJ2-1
TGTGCCAGCAGCTTAGGGGGGACTAGCGACAATGAGCAGTTCTTC
CASSLGGTSDNEQFF
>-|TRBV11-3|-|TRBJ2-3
TGTGCCAGCAGCTTAGTGGCCTCCGGAGATACGCAGTATTTT
CASSLVASGDTQYF
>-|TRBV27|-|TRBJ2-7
TGTGCCAGCAGTTCACACTCAGACGAGCAGTACTTC
CASSSHSDEQYF
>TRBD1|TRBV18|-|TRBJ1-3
TGTGCCAGCTCACCAGACAGGGCCCTCTACACCATATATTTT
CASSPDRALYTIYF
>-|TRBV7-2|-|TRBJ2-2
TGTGCCAGCAGCTTAGTGGACTCAAGGGGGGAGCTGTTTTTT
CASSLVDSRGELFF
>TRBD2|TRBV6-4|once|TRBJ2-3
TGTGCCAGCAGTGACTCCGCGGGAGGGCCCGGTACGCAGTATTTT
CASSDSAGGPGTQYF
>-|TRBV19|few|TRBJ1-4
TGTGCCAGTACAGGGGACGGAAATGAAAAACTGTTTTTT
CASTGDGNEKLFF
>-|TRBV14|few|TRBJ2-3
TGTGCCAGCAGCCCCCTGGGGGGCCGGGGCACAGATACGCAGTATTTT
CASSPLGGRGTDTQYF
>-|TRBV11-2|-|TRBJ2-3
TGTGCCAGCAGCTTAGGGCGGATTGAGGTTGATACGCAGTATTTT
CASSLGRIEVDTQYF
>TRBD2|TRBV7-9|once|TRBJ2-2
TGTGCCAGCAGCTGGACTAGCGGGACGCGCGGGGAGCTGTTTTTT
CASSWTSGTRGELFF
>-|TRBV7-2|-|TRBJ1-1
TGTGCCAGCAGCTTAGACCGCGTGGCTGAAGCTTTCTTT
CASSLDRVAEAFF
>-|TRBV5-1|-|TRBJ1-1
TGCGCCAGCAGCTTGGTTGGGACAAGTAAGATGAACACTGAAGCTTTCTTT
CASSLVGTSKMNTEAFF
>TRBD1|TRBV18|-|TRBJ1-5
TGTGCCAGCTCACCGACAGGGGGCGATCAGCCCCAGCATTTT
CASSPTGGDQPQHF
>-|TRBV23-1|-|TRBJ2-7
TGCGCCAGCAGTCAATCCGGGCCCTACGAGCAGTACTTC
CASSQSGPYEQYF
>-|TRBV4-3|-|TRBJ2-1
TGCGCCAGCAGCCAAGGAAGAACCACCTACAATGAGCAGTTCTTC
CASSQGRTTYNEQFF
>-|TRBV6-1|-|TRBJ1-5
TGTGCCAGCACTCAAGGATTAGGGGGCAATCAGCCCCAGCATTTT
CASTQGLGGNQPQHF
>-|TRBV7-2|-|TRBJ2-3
TGTGCCAGCAGCCCCCCGGGCTACTCAGATACGCAGTATTTT
CASSPPGYSDTQYF
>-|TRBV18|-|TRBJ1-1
TGTGCCAGCTCGCCAGGGAATCAGTTTGAAGCTTTCTTT
CASSPGNQFEAFF
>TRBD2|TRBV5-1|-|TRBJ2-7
TGCGCCAGCAGCCCGGGACTAGCGGGGTCTTCCTCCTACGAGCAGTACTTC
CASSPGLAGSSSYEQYF
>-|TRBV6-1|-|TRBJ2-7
TGTGCCAGCAGTGCGTCTTATAGCTCCTACGAGCAGTACTTC
CASSASYSSYEQYF
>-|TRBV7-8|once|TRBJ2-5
TGTGCCAGCCTCTCGAGGGAGGAGCCAGAGACCCAGTACTTC
CASLSREEPETQYF
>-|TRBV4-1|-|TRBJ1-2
TGCGCCAGCAGCCAAGATCCCAGGGAGGGTGGCTACACCTTC
CASSQDPREGGYTF
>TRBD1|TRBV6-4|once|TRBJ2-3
TGTGCCAGCAGTGACTCAGTGACAGGGTATGCAGATACGCAGTATTTT
CASSDSVTGYADTQYF
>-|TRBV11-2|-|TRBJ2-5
TGTGCCAGCAGCAAACAAGAGACCCAGTACTTC
CASSKQETQYF
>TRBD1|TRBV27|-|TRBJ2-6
TGTGCCAGCAGGAGACAGGGTCAGCCTGGGGCCAACGTCCTGACTTTC
CASRRQGQPGANVLTF
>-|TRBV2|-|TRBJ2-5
TGTGCCAGCACCTATGATGAAGAGACCCAGTACTTC
CASTYDEETQYF
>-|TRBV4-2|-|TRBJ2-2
TGTGCCAGCAGCCTTGGACTGGCAACCGGGGAGCTGTTTTTT
CASSLGLATGELFF
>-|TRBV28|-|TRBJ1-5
TGTGCCAGCAGTTTTGGGAGGGCAGTCAATCAGCCCCAGCATTTT
CASSFGRAVNQPQHF
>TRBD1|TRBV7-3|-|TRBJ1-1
TGTGCCAGCAGTTCAGGCGGGAACAGGGGTCAGGCACAACAGACTGAAGCTTTCTTT
CASSSGGNRGQAQQTEAFF
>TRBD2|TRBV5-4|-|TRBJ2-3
TGTGCCAGCACCCTGGGACTAGCGGGAGGGCAAGGAGATACGCAGTATTTT
CASTLGLAGGQGDTQYF